Each of the 30 T cell receptor beta chains below was sequenced from the same sample in a study of blood T cells in healthy people across ages. Sample-barcoded 5' priming and a J-beta primer mix drove a second PCR of about 7 to 11 cycles. TCRdb processed the 5' RACE reads anew with MiXCR; each CDR3 protein has one entry. The table shows about 1.7 million distinct CDR3 sequences, with approximately 30% occurring only once. Sequencing was performed on blood. The receptors here all came from a woman aged 30 to 39 in good health.

This clonotype has a handful of counts. The junction differs from germline at one of its ends, possibly a read error. The chain combines TRBV12-3 or TRBV12-4 with TRBJ1-5, with D possibly matching TRBD1 (6 bases). The CDR3 is made up of 17 amino acids. CDR3 DNA: TGTGCCGGCAGTTCAGCCCCACAGGGAATTTCCAATCAGCCCCAGCATTTT. This sequence encodes CAGSSAPQGISNQPQHF.

Worth noting for this clonotype: One end of the junction fails to match germline, which may point to a read error. The genes are TRBV6-6 and TRBJ2-3; tentative D call: TRBD2 (7 bases). CDR1 is MNHNY and CDR2 is SVGAGI in the germline V gene (reference sequence). This CDR3 has 14 residues. The CDR3 DNA reads as TGTGCCAGCAGGGAAAGGGGGGGCGGAGATATGCAGTATTTT. It specifies CASRERGGGDMQYF.

The V and J genes are TRBV12-3 or TRBV12-4 and TRBJ2-3; 9 nucleotides agree with TRBD1. The CDR3 has 14 amino acids. V gave up 6 bases and J gave up 4 bases; unmatched junction bases: 5. The CDR3 protein is CASSMDRGADTQYF. CDR3 in DNA: TGTGCCAGCAGCATGGACAGGGGCGCAGATACGCAGTATTTT.

In its sample, this clonotype was seen a few times. The J gene is TRBJ2-1, the V gene TRBV12-3 or TRBV12-4, with D perhaps TRBD2 (6 bases). The CDR3 totals 13 residues. The V end was cut by 5 bases, the J end by 9 bases, with 14 bases between. The CDR3 sequence is CASSRSPEGEQFF. CDR3 nucleotide sequence: TGTGCCAGCAGTCGGTCCCCGGAGGGTGAGCAGTTCTTC.

V gene TRBV2 combines with J gene TRBJ2-5; no clear D gene. Deletions cut 4 bases from V and 1 base from J, with 10 bases between. Germline lookup yields CDR1 SNHLY and CDR2 FYNNEI. The CDR3 length is 14 residues. CDR3 bases: TGTGCCAGCAGTGCGAGTGAGGTCCAAGAGACCCAGTACTTC. This codes for CASSASEVQETQYF. Full variable domain (missing parts from reference TRBV2 and TRBJ2-5): EPEVTQTPSHQVTQMGQEVILRCVPISNHLYFYWYRQILGQKVEFLVSFYNNEISEKSEIFDDQFSVERPDGSNFTLKIRSTKLEDSAMYFCASSASEVQETQYFGPGTRLLVL.

The genes are TRBV28 and TRBJ1-5; unclear D gene. Germline CDR1 is MDHEN and CDR2 is SYDVKM. The V gene lost 3 bases and the J gene lost 5 bases, with 17 bases spanning the gap. The CDR3 spans 16 residues. The CDR3 is CASSFGKEGTHQPQHF. The CDR3 DNA follows: TGTGCCAGCAGTTTTGGTAAGGAGGGAACCCATCAGCCCCAGCATTTT.

This clonotype was detected only a few times. The chain links TRBV28 to TRBJ2-1; 11 nucleotides match TRBD2. Trimming at V came to 4 bases and at J to 9 bases, leaving 8 bases not matched to a gene. This CDR3 region has 15 residues. CDR1 and CDR2 from the germline V gene are MDHEN and SYDVKM. The CDR3 loop reads CASSYSGGAPGEQFF. CDR3 coding DNA: TGTGCCAGCAGTTATAGCGGGGGGGCCCCTGGTGAGCAGTTCTTC.

V gene TRBV6-6 combines with J gene TRBJ1-5; 10 bases map to TRBD1. Germline V lookup: CDR1 MNHNY, CDR2 SVGAGI (reference sequence). The ends lost 8 bases at V and 2 bases at J; junction bases unmatched: 6. The CDR3 length is 15 residues. The CDR3 reads CASRTGGKGNQPQHF. The DNA for the CDR3 is TGTGCCAGCCGGACAGGGGGTAAGGGCAATCAGCCCCAGCATTTT.

The rearrangement links TRBV5-1 to TRBJ2-3, with D possibly being TRBD1 or TRBD2 (5 bases each). The germline CDR1 and CDR2 sequences are SGHRS and YFSETQ. Trimming took off 4 bases at V and 8 bases at J, with 17 bases between the two ends. This CDR3 region has 14 residues. CDR3 region: CASSPPGRVGTQYF. The CDR3 coding sequence is TGCGCCAGCAGCCCTCCGGGACGCGTAGGTACGCAGTATTTT.

The chain uses TRBV20-1 and TRBJ1-1, with 7 bases matching TRBD1. Trimming took 2 bases from V and 4 from J; bases not matched to a gene: 4. Germline V gene lookup returns CDR1 DFQATT and CDR2 SNEGSKA (reference sequence). The CDR3 has 13 amino acids. The CDR3: CSARIRGSTEAFF. CDR3 sequence (DNA): TGCAGTGCTAGAATCAGGGGGAGCACTGAAGCTTTCTTT.

J is TRBJ1-2 and V is TRBV4-1; no reliable D call. The CDR3 runs to 16 residues. Between the trimmed V and J ends, which lost 1 base and 0 bases, there was a span of 12 bases. Germline values: CDR1 MGHRA, CDR2 YSYEKL. Here the CDR3 reads CASSQVQTGSNYGYTF. The CDR3 nucleotides are TGCGCCAGCAGCCAAGTACAGACGGGATCTAACTATGGCTACACCTTC.

The V call is TRBV7-6, the J call TRBJ2-3; the match to TRBD2 covers 8 bases. J lost 9 bases, V lost 2 bases, and 10 bases had no gene match. Germline CDR1 SGHVS, CDR2 FNYEAQ. The CDR3 sequence is 15 residues long. CDR3 in amino acids: CASSLTSGLGNTQYF. Here the CDR3 DNA reads TGTGCCAGCAGCTTAACTAGCGGATTAGGGAACACGCAGTATTTT. Based on the CDR3 plus reference TRBV7-6 and TRBJ2-3, the full variable domain is GAGVSQSPRYKVTKRGQDVALRCDPISGHVSLYWYRQALGQGPEFLTYFNYEAQQDKSGLPNDRFSAERPEGSISTLTIQRTEQRDSAMYRCASSLTSGLGNTQYFGPGTRLTVL.

Worth noting for this clonotype: One base away lies a much larger clone, so this may be a sequencing read error. V gene TRBV15 combines with J gene TRBJ2-5, with D uncertain. Germline CDR1 LNHNV, CDR2 YYDKDF (reference sequence). The ends were cut back, 0 bases at V and 11 bases at J, with 19 bases in the middle. This CDR3 contains 15 residues. DNA of the CDR3: TGTGCCACCAGCAGAGATGGGCCGAGTTACAATGAGCAGTACTTC. It encodes CATSRDGPSYNEQYF.

To note about this clonotype: A much larger clone differs from this one at a single base, so this may be a read error. The V call is TRBV7-9, the J call TRBJ2-7; D possibly corresponds to TRBD2 (7 bases). Germline V gene sequence: CDR1 SEHNR, CDR2 FQNEAQ (reference sequence). The CDR3 has 15 residues. The CDR3 DNA sequence: TGTACCAGCACTCCTAGGGGGGGTAGCTCCTACGAGCAGTACTTC. It yields the protein CTSTPRGGSSYEQYF.

This chain links TRBV2 with TRBJ2-3, with TRBD1 matching 8 bases. In germline, CDR1 is SNHLY, CDR2 FYNNEI. With 4 bases clipped from V and 3 bases from J, the junction kept 3 bases outside the gene matches. There are 14 residues in the CDR3. The CDR3 bases are TGTGCCAGCAGTGCGGGACAGGTTACAGATACGCAGTATTTT. It is translated as CASSAGQVTDTQYF. Combining the CDR3 with reference TRBV2 and TRBJ2-3 gives the whole variable domain EPEVTQTPSHQVTQMGQEVILRCVPISNHLYFYWYRQILGQKVEFLVSFYNNEISEKSEIFDDQFSVERPDGSNFTLKIRSTKLEDSAMYFCASSAGQVTDTQYFGPGTRLTVL.

This chain connects TRBV6-2 or TRBV6-3 to TRBJ1-2; D uncertain. Trimming took off 2 bases at V and 8 bases at J, with 6 bases between the two ends. Germline values: CDR1 MNHEY, CDR2 SVGEGT. This CDR3 has 11 amino acids. In nucleotides, the CDR3 is TGTGCCAGCAGTTACCCCTCCGGCTACACCTTC. Protein: CASSYPSGYTF.

In its sample, this clonotype was seen once. The V and J genes are TRBV9 and TRBJ2-7; D tentatively fits TRBD1 or TRBD2 (6 bases each). The germline V gene has CDR1 SGDLS and CDR2 YYNGEE. Trimming removed 0 bases at V and 6 bases at J, with 16 bases between. This CDR3 spans 15 amino acids. This CDR3 is CASSVGSRRGTEQYF. The CDR3 region has the DNA TGTGCCAGCAGCGTAGGGAGTCGGAGGGGGACCGAGCAGTACTTC. Using reference TRBV9 and TRBJ2-7 for the parts outside the CDR3, the full variable domain is DSGVTQTPKHLITATGQRVTLRCSPRSGDLSVYWYQQSLDQGLQFLIQYYNGEERAKGNILERFSAQQFPDLHSELNLSSLELGDSALYFCASSVGSRRGTEQYFGPGTRLTVT.

In this sample, this clonotype turned up a few times. The rearrangement links TRBV5-1 to TRBJ1-2, with 7 positions matching TRBD1. The CDR3 has 14 residues. J gave up 6 bases and V 0 bases, and 5 bases lay outside the gene matches. Germline CDR1 SGHRS, CDR2 YFSETQ. The CDR3 reads CASSLGGTEDGYTF. The CDR3 DNA is TGCGCCAGCAGCTTGGGGGGGACAGAGGATGGCTACACCTTC.

Concerning this clonotype itself: Given a much more abundant clone one base away, this may be a read error. V is TRBV20-1 and J is TRBJ2-4, with D maybe TRBD2 (5 bases). Trimming removed 7 bases at V and 4 bases at J, with 14 bases between. CDR1 and CDR2 (germline): DFQATT, SNEGSKA (reference sequence). There are 13 residues in the CDR3. CDR3 bases: TGCAGTGTCAAACCAGCGGCTAAAAACATTCAGTACTTC. The encoded protein is CSVKPAAKNIQYF.

The V gene is TRBV19, the J gene TRBJ1-4, with D hard to call. This CDR3 is built from 19 residues. Trimming removed 9 bases from V and 5 bases from J, with 31 bases in between. Germline CDR1 LNHDA, CDR2 SQIVND (reference sequence). CDR3 in DNA: TGTGCCAGAAGCCTAACCGGCGGGCGATCGAGCCTACCGAATGAAAAACTGTTTTTT. Its protein product is CARSLTGGRSSLPNEKLFF.

The rearrangement joins TRBV7-2 to TRBJ2-3; D might be TRBD1 or TRBD2, each matching 5 bases. Germline CDR1 reads SGHTA; CDR2 reads FQGNSA. This CDR3 is 18 amino acids long. Trimming stripped 2 bases from V and 2 bases from J, with 20 bases between. The chain's CDR3 is CASSLRSIRGLDTDTQYF. Here the CDR3 DNA reads TGTGCCAGCAGCTTACGTAGTATACGGGGCCTTGACACAGATACGCAGTATTTT.

V is TRBV18 and J is TRBJ1-2; 9 bases are shared with TRBD1. Germline lookup yields CDR1 KGHSH and CDR2 LQKENI. This CDR3 has 15 amino acids. The V segment lost 3 bases and the J segment 6 bases; nucleotides outside the gene matches: 8. The CDR3 DNA reads TGTGCCAGCTCACCCCGGACAGGGGAACGGAATGGCTACACCTTC. It translates to CASSPRTGERNGYTF.

This clonotype turned up a few times. A single base separates this from a much larger clone, so it may be a read error. The chain is built from TRBV27 and TRBJ2-7; TRBD1 matches 9 bases. The CDR3 is made up of 14 amino acids. CDR1 MNHEY and CDR2 SMNVEV come from the germline V gene (reference sequence). CDR3 in DNA: TGTGCCATCAGTACCGGGACAGGGCTCTACGAGCAGTACTTC. Encoded protein: CAISTGTGLYEQYF.

The chain couples TRBV5-1 to TRBJ2-1, with TRBD2 matching 11 bases. Germline V gene data show CDR1 as SGHRS and CDR2 as YFSETQ. The CDR3 covers 19 residues. V trimming: 0 bases; J trimming: 8 bases; junction bases outside the gene matches: 16. This CDR3 reads CASSLVLAGGNLRLDEQFF. CDR3 nucleotides: TGCGCCAGCAGCTTGGTCCTAGCGGGGGGAAACCTCCGGCTCGATGAGCAGTTCTTC.

This CDR3 is CASSPDKEEEQYF. CDR3 sequence (DNA): TGTGCCAGCAGCCCCGACAAGGAAGAAGAGCAGTACTTC. The rearrangement uses TRBV12-3 or TRBV12-4 and TRBJ2-4; D unresolved. V was trimmed by 6 bases and J by 13 bases, leaving 19 bases between them. CDR3 length: 13 residues.

The V gene is TRBV12-3 or TRBV12-4, the J gene TRBJ2-5; 7 bases fit TRBD1. With 4 bases clipped from V and 5 bases from J, the junction kept 10 bases outside the gene matches. This CDR3 is 15 amino acids long. CDR3 sequence reads: CASSSNDRVWETQYF. The DNA for the CDR3 is TGTGCCAGCAGTTCTAACGACAGGGTTTGGGAGACCCAGTACTTC.

This clonotype occurred a few times. The chain combines TRBV5-1 with TRBJ1-1; no firm D call. This CDR3 has 15 amino acids. Trimming cost V 4 bases and J 0 bases, with 13 bases left between them. Germline CDR1 SGHRS, CDR2 YFSETQ. In DNA form, the CDR3 reads TGCGCCAGCAGCCCAGCATCGGGCATGAACACTGAAGCTTTCTTT. As protein: CASSPASGMNTEAFF.

The chain couples TRBV2 to TRBJ1-5; TRBD1 might be the D (6 bases). This CDR3 is 16 amino acids long. Germline V CDR1 and CDR2: SNHLY, FYNNEI. V lost 2 bases and J lost 0, with 11 bases in between. As DNA, the CDR3 is TGTGCCAGCAGTGAACAGGGGTCCCATAGCAATCAGCCCCAGCATTTT. Its protein product is CASSEQGSHSNQPQHF.

This rearrangement joins TRBV28 to TRBJ2-1; D is perhaps TRBD1 or TRBD2 (5 bases each). Germline values: CDR1 MDHEN, CDR2 SYDVKM. V was pared by 8 bases and J by 4 bases, with 15 bases between. This CDR3 has 14 amino acids. The CDR3 bases are TGTGCCAGCCAGACTTCGGGGCGGTACAATGAGCAGTTCTTC. This translates into CASQTSGRYNEQFF.

The chain uses TRBV7-9 and TRBJ2-1; TRBD1 matches 7 bases. This CDR3 spans 15 amino acids. CDR1 and CDR2 (germline): SEHNR, FQNEAQ (reference sequence). V lost 4 bases, J lost 5 bases, and 8 bases stayed unmatched. The CDR3 reads CASSSRGPEHNEQFF. CDR3 nucleotide sequence: TGTGCCAGCAGCTCAAGGGGGCCAGAACACAATGAGCAGTTCTTC.